Listed here is a single T cell receptor (beta chain). Per germline, CDR1 SGHRS and CDR2 YFSETQ. This CDR3 has 14 amino acids. With 2 bases removed from V and 3 bases from J, the gap between germline ends came to 9 bases. Profiling relied on immunoSEQ multiplex PCR, and the TCRdb table lists in-frame clones only, not all of them. The data hold around 250,000 clones, with about 90% observed a single time. These data are taken from a study of cytomegalovirus exposure and HLA in healthy donors. V and J are TRBV5-1 and TRBJ1-3; D not resolved. The receptor was isolated from a young woman in good health and CMV-seronegative. Sequenced input: PBMCs. The CDR3 is CASSFGLDGNTIYF. The CDR3 DNA follows: TGCGCCAGCAGCTTTGGGCTTGATGGAAACACCATATATTTT. The complete variable domain, with remaining parts taken from reference TRBV5-1 and TRBJ1-3, reads KAGVTQTPRYLIKTRGQQVTLSCSPISGHRSVSWYQQTPGQGLQFLFEYFSETQRNKGNFPGRFSGRQFSNSRSEMNVSTLELGDSALYLCASSFGLDGNTIYFGEGSWLTVV.